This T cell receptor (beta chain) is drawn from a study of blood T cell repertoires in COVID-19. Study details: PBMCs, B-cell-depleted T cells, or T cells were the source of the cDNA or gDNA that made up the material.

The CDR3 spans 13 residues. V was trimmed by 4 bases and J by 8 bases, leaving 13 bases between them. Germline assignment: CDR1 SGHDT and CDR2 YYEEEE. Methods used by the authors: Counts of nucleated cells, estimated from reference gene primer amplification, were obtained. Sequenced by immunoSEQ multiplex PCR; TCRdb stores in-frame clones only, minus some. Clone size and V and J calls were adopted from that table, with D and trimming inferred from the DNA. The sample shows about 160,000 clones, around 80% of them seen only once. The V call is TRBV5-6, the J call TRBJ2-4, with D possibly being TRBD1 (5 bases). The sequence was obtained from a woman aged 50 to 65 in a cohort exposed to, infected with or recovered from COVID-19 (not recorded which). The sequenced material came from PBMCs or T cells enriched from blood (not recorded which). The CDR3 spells CASSRNRLDIQYF. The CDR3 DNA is TGTGCCAGCAGCCGAAACAGGTTGGACATTCAGTACTTC.